A selection of T cell receptor beta chains follows, all from one sample in a study of a mutant IDH1 vaccine in newly diagnosed glioma. Using immunoSEQ multiplex PCR, the repertoire was profiled, and TCRdb retains in-frame clones only, with some absent. The sample includes approximately 37,000 clones, roughly 56% seen only once; the top ten take roughly 9.6%. These receptors have no known antigen. The sequencing here drew on PBMCs, taken from a glioma patient whose treatment included an IDH1 peptide vaccine. These receptors were obtained from a woman under 30 with glioma. CDR3s include the opening cysteine and the closing phenylalanine or tryptophan. D genes are given only for firm matches. Not all rows give a size; the values are once, few, many and, for expanded clones, a class.

d_call: TRBD2
cdr3_length: 15
v_call: TRBV15
clone_size: NA
j_call: TRBJ2-3
cdr3_nt: TGTGCCACCAGCAGAGAACGGGAGGTCACAGATACGCAGTATTTT
cdr3_aa: CATSREREVTDTQYF

d_call: NA
cdr3_length: 15
v_call: TRBV10-3
clone_size: NA
j_call: TRBJ1-4
cdr3_nt: TGTGCCATCAGTGAGTCGATTGAGGGGGGGACGGAACTGTTTTTT
cdr3_aa: CAISESIEGGTELFF

d_call: NA
cdr3_length: 14
v_call: TRBV4-1
clone_size: few
j_call: TRBJ2-2
cdr3_nt: TGCGCCAGCAGCTCAAGTCCCAACACCGGGGAGCTGTTTTTT
cdr3_aa: CASSSSPNTGELFF

d_call: NA
cdr3_length: 14
v_call: TRBV18
clone_size: few
j_call: TRBJ2-5
cdr3_nt: TGTGCCAGCTCACCAACCGGAGCCCGAGAGACCCAGTACTTC
cdr3_aa: CASSPTGARETQYF

d_call: NA
cdr3_length: 16
v_call: TRBV6-5
clone_size: NA
j_call: TRBJ1-2
cdr3_nt: TGTGCCAGCAGTTACGCGAAGGACAGCCGTAACTATGGCTACACCTTC
cdr3_aa: CASSYAKDSRNYGYTF

d_call: TRBD1
cdr3_length: 15
v_call: TRBV6-6
clone_size: NA
j_call: TRBJ1-2
cdr3_nt: TGTGCCAGCAGTTACGTGGACAGGGACCACTATGGCTACACCTTC
cdr3_aa: CASSYVDRDHYGYTF

d_call: TRBD1
cdr3_length: 15
v_call: TRBV6-5
clone_size: NA
j_call: TRBJ1-5
cdr3_nt: TGTGCCAGCAGAACGGACAGGAGTCGTGATCAGCCCCAGCATTTT
cdr3_aa: CASRTDRSRDQPQHF

d_call: NA
cdr3_length: 16
v_call: TRBV5-1
clone_size: NA
j_call: TRBJ2-1
cdr3_nt: TGCGCCAGCTGCCCCGGAACGGGACGACTCCTCAATGAGCAGTTCTTC
cdr3_aa: CASCPGTGRLLNEQFF

d_call: TRBD1
cdr3_length: 15
v_call: TRBV4-2
clone_size: few
j_call: TRBJ2-7
cdr3_nt: TGTGCCAGCAGGCCTTTTGCCGGGACAGCCTACGAGCAGTACTTC
cdr3_aa: CASRPFAGTAYEQYF

d_call: TRBD1
cdr3_length: 15
v_call: TRBV14
clone_size: NA
j_call: TRBJ1-4
cdr3_nt: TGTGCCAGCAGCCGCCGGGACAGGGGTAATGAAAAACTGTTTTTT
cdr3_aa: CASSRRDRGNEKLFF

d_call: NA
cdr3_length: 15
v_call: TRBV5-1
clone_size: NA
j_call: TRBJ1-1
cdr3_nt: TGCGCCAGCAGCCCGCGGGGAGAGGGGAACACTGAAGCTTTCTTT
cdr3_aa: CASSPRGEGNTEAFF

d_call: TRBD1
cdr3_length: 13
v_call: TRBV19
clone_size: NA
j_call: TRBJ1-2
cdr3_nt: TGTGCCAGTAGTCCAAGGACAGGGGGCTCATACACCTTC
cdr3_aa: CASSPRTGGSYTF

d_call: NA
cdr3_length: 16
v_call: TRBV5-8
clone_size: NA
j_call: TRBJ1-2
cdr3_nt: TGTGCCAGCAGACCTTCAGGGGCCGCGAGGAACTATGGCTACACCTTC
cdr3_aa: CASRPSGAARNYGYTF

d_call: TRBD1
cdr3_length: 16
v_call: TRBV18
clone_size: NA
j_call: TRBJ1-2
cdr3_nt: TGTGCCAGCTCACCCTCCGGGACAGGGACTAACTATGGCTACACCTTC
cdr3_aa: CASSPSGTGTNYGYTF

d_call: NA
cdr3_length: 13
v_call: TRBV7-9
clone_size: NA
j_call: TRBJ1-1
cdr3_nt: TGTGCCAGCAGCTTAGGGGTGGTAACTGAAGCTTTCTTT
cdr3_aa: CASSLGVVTEAFF

d_call: TRBD1
cdr3_length: 14
v_call: TRBV27
clone_size: few
j_call: TRBJ2-7
cdr3_nt: TGTGCCAGCAGCCGACAGGGGAACGCCTACGAGCAGTACTTC
cdr3_aa: CASSRQGNAYEQYF

d_call: NA
cdr3_length: 14
v_call: TRBV7-2
clone_size: few
j_call: TRBJ1-2
cdr3_nt: TGTGCCAGCAGCTTAGGTCAGGGGAACTATGGCTACACCTTC
cdr3_aa: CASSLGQGNYGYTF

d_call: TRBD1
cdr3_length: 15
v_call: TRBV6-5
clone_size: NA
j_call: TRBJ1-5
cdr3_nt: TGTGCCAGCAGTCTTACCGGACAGGTCCTCCAGCCCCAGCATTTT
cdr3_aa: CASSLTGQVLQPQHF

d_call: NA
cdr3_length: 16
v_call: TRBV19
clone_size: NA
j_call: TRBJ1-5
cdr3_nt: TGTGCCAGTAGTAACTTAGACAGATATAGCAATCAGCCCCAGCATTTT
cdr3_aa: CASSNLDRYSNQPQHF

d_call: TRBD1
cdr3_length: 16
v_call: TRBV4-1
clone_size: NA
j_call: TRBJ2-3
cdr3_nt: TGCGCCAGCAGCCGGCCGGGACAGATAAGCACAGATACGCAGTATTTT
cdr3_aa: CASSRPGQISTDTQYF

d_call: NA
cdr3_length: 14
v_call: TRBV7-9
clone_size: NA
j_call: TRBJ2-1
cdr3_nt: TGTGCCAGCAGCTTCAGGTCCATCGACGGTGAGCAGTTCTTC
cdr3_aa: CASSFRSIDGEQFF

d_call: NA
cdr3_length: 14
v_call: TRBV29-1
clone_size: NA
j_call: TRBJ2-6
cdr3_nt: TGCAGCGTTCCTACTGGGACTGGGGCCAACGTCCTGACTTTC
cdr3_aa: CSVPTGTGANVLTF

d_call: NA
cdr3_length: 16
v_call: TRBV5-4
clone_size: NA
j_call: TRBJ1-2
cdr3_nt: TGTGCCAGCAGCTCTACACAAGGCCCAGCGGGCTATGGCTACACCTTC
cdr3_aa: CASSSTQGPAGYGYTF

d_call: NA
cdr3_length: 15
v_call: TRBV11-3
clone_size: NA
j_call: TRBJ1-1
cdr3_nt: TGTGCCAGCAGCCCAAACAGGGAGCGTGGAACTGAAGCTTTCTTT
cdr3_aa: CASSPNRERGTEAFF

d_call: NA
cdr3_length: 14
v_call: TRBV19
clone_size: NA
j_call: TRBJ2-3
cdr3_nt: TGTGCCAGTAGTTCCGGGGGCATCGCAGATACGCAGTATTTT
cdr3_aa: CASSSGGIADTQYF

d_call: TRBD1
cdr3_length: 14
v_call: TRBV28
clone_size: few
j_call: TRBJ2-5
cdr3_nt: TGTGCCAGCAGCCCACAGGGGCCAGGGGAGACCCAGTACTTC
cdr3_aa: CASSPQGPGETQYF

d_call: NA
cdr3_length: 15
v_call: TRBV15
clone_size: NA
j_call: TRBJ1-5
cdr3_nt: TGTGCCACCAGCCCCCGGGGGTCGGGCAATCAGCCCCAGCATTTT
cdr3_aa: CATSPRGSGNQPQHF

d_call: TRBD2
cdr3_length: 14
v_call: TRBV11-3
clone_size: NA
j_call: TRBJ2-7
cdr3_nt: TGTGCCAGCAGCCGCAGCGGGAGCTCCTACGAGCAGTACTTC
cdr3_aa: CASSRSGSSYEQYF

d_call: NA
cdr3_length: 14
v_call: TRBV7-2
clone_size: NA
j_call: TRBJ2-7
cdr3_nt: TGTGCCAGCAGCTTGGGTCTAGCTCCTTACGAGCAGTACTTC
cdr3_aa: CASSLGLAPYEQYF

d_call: TRBD2
cdr3_length: 18
v_call: TRBV19
clone_size: NA
j_call: TRBJ2-3
cdr3_nt: TGTGCCAGTAGTCGCTTTATAGCGGGAGAGATGAGAACAGATACGCAGTATTTT
cdr3_aa: CASSRFIAGEMRTDTQYF

d_call: TRBD2
cdr3_length: 15
v_call: TRBV5-6
clone_size: NA
j_call: TRBJ2-1
cdr3_nt: TGTGCCAGCAGCTTGGAGGTAGCGGGATCAGAGGAGCAGTTCTTC
cdr3_aa: CASSLEVAGSEEQFF

d_call: NA
cdr3_length: 12
v_call: TRBV6-5
clone_size: NA
j_call: TRBJ2-7
cdr3_nt: TGTGCCGCCATGGGAGGGGGGAACGAGCAGTACTTC
cdr3_aa: CAAMGGGNEQYF

d_call: NA
cdr3_length: 15
v_call: TRBV7-8
clone_size: once
j_call: TRBJ2-5
cdr3_nt: TGTGCCAGCAGACTCACGACGGGACTGCAAGAGACCCAGTACTTC
cdr3_aa: CASRLTTGLQETQYF

d_call: NA
cdr3_length: 15
v_call: TRBV2
clone_size: NA
j_call: TRBJ1-6
cdr3_nt: TGTGCCAGCAAGTCAGGGGACCCCCTTTCCTCACCCCTCCACTTT
cdr3_aa: CASKSGDPLSSPLHF

d_call: NA
cdr3_length: 15
v_call: TRBV18
clone_size: NA
j_call: TRBJ2-1
cdr3_nt: TGTGCCAGCTCACCGGGACCCAATTATGGTAATGAGCAGTTCTTC
cdr3_aa: CASSPGPNYGNEQFF

d_call: TRBD2
cdr3_length: 14
v_call: TRBV6-5
clone_size: few
j_call: TRBJ2-7
cdr3_nt: TGTGCCAGCAGTTCCCTAGCGGGAGTGTTCGAGCAGTACTTC
cdr3_aa: CASSSLAGVFEQYF

d_call: TRBD2
cdr3_length: 14
v_call: TRBV6-1
clone_size: NA
j_call: TRBJ2-5
cdr3_nt: TGTGCCAGCAGTCTACTAGCGGGAGTGGAGACCCAGTACTTC
cdr3_aa: CASSLLAGVETQYF

d_call: TRBD1
cdr3_length: 14
v_call: TRBV10-3
clone_size: few
j_call: TRBJ1-1
cdr3_nt: TGTGCCATCAGTTTGTCCCAGGGGGACACTGAAGCTTTCTTT
cdr3_aa: CAISLSQGDTEAFF

d_call: NA
cdr3_length: 13
v_call: TRBV7-8
clone_size: NA
j_call: TRBJ1-5
cdr3_nt: TGTGCCAGCCATGTGGTGGGTTATCAGCCCCAGCATTTT
cdr3_aa: CASHVVGYQPQHF

d_call: TRBD1
cdr3_length: 13
v_call: TRBV6-1
clone_size: NA
j_call: TRBJ2-3
cdr3_nt: TGTGCCAGCAGACCAGGGGGCGCAGATACGCAGTATTTT
cdr3_aa: CASRPGGADTQYF

d_call: NA
cdr3_length: 14
v_call: TRBV27
clone_size: NA
j_call: TRBJ1-4
cdr3_nt: TGTGCCAGCAGTTACCGTGCAACTAATGAAAAACTGTTTTTT
cdr3_aa: CASSYRATNEKLFF

d_call: NA
cdr3_length: 13
v_call: TRBV5-1
clone_size: NA
j_call: TRBJ2-7
cdr3_nt: TGCGCCAGCAGCTTTAACCCTTCCTACGAGCAGTACTTC
cdr3_aa: CASSFNPSYEQYF

d_call: NA
cdr3_length: 14
v_call: TRBV5-5
clone_size: medium-sized
j_call: TRBJ1-2
cdr3_nt: TGTGCCAGCAGCTTGCGGGCGACTAACTATGGCTACACCTTC
cdr3_aa: CASSLRATNYGYTF

d_call: TRBD1
cdr3_length: 15
v_call: TRBV28
clone_size: few
j_call: TRBJ1-2
cdr3_nt: TGTGCCAGCAGCCCACCCGTGGGGACAGGGGGCGGCTACACCTTC
cdr3_aa: CASSPPVGTGGGYTF

d_call: NA
cdr3_length: 14
v_call: TRBV2
clone_size: once
j_call: TRBJ2-7
cdr3_nt: TGTGCCAGCAGTGCCGACAGGCCACCCCACGAGCAGTACTTC
cdr3_aa: CASSADRPPHEQYF